The rows below give T cell receptor beta chains drawn from one sample of a study of control samples from healthy donors and cancer patients. Clones were sequenced by immunoSEQ multiplex PCR, and TCRdb holds only the in-frame ones, with some missing. In the table there are around 140,000 clones, about 91% of which are singletons. Sequencing was done on a sample of blood. The receptors come from a man aged 30-40 years in good health. The CDR3 runs from the conserved cysteine through the conserved F or W. A D gene is named only where the DNA matches it firmly. Some rows have no size entry. The others give once, few or many, or a class for an expanded clone.

length | size | D | J | V | DNA | CDR3
16 | - | TRBD1 | TRBJ1-3 | TRBV6-6 | TGTGCCAGCAGTCTGGGACAGGGTAACTCTGGAAACACCATATATTTT | CASSLGQGNSGNTIYF
14 | - | - | TRBJ2-3 | TRBV5-4 | TGTGCCAGCAGCTCCGGGGATAACGCAGATACGCAGTATTTT | CASSSGDNADTQYF
15 | - | TRBD1 | TRBJ2-7 | TRBV7-2 | TGTGCCAGCAGCTTAAAGGGACAGGAATCCTACGAGCAGTACTTC | CASSLKGQESYEQYF
15 | - | - | TRBJ1-1 | TRBV19 | TGTGCCAGTAGTATAGGGGCCGATCTGAACACTGAAGCTTTCTTT | CASSIGADLNTEAFF
14 | - | - | TRBJ2-3 | TRBV19 | TGTGCCAGTAGTATTAGTCGGTTAGCAGATACGCAGTATTTT | CASSISRLADTQYF
15 | once | - | TRBJ2-6 | TRBV5-6 | TGTGCCAGCAGCTTGCGGGGAGTTGGGGCCAACGTCCTGACTTTC | CASSLRGVGANVLTF
16 | - | - | TRBJ2-1 | TRBV2 | TGTGCCAGCAGTGTTGTGACGGGAACTTCCTACAATGAGCAGTTCTTC | CASSVVTGTSYNEQFF
16 | - | - | TRBJ1-3 | TRBV18 | TGTGCCAGCTCACTTAAAGGGGCCAGCTCTGGAAACACCATATATTTT | CASSLKGASSGNTIYF
13 | - | - | TRBJ2-7 | TRBV5-6 | TGTGCCAGCAGCTTGGGGGGGCGCTACGAGCAGTACTTC | CASSLGGRYEQYF
15 | - | - | TRBJ2-5 | TRBV12-2 | TGTGCAAGTCGCTCACTTAGCGGGGGCCGGGAGACCCAGTACTTC | CASRSLSGGRETQYF
16 | - | TRBD2 | TRBJ2-3 | TRBV6-1 | TGTGCCAGCAGTGAATTGCGGGGGGGTGGGACAGATACGCAGTATTTT | CASSELRGGGTDTQYF
16 | - | - | TRBJ1-2 | TRBV11-2 | TGTGCCAGCAGCTTACTACCGACTTGGGATAACTATGGCTACACCTTC | CASSLLPTWDNYGYTF
14 | - | - | TRBJ1-5 | TRBV5-5 | TGTGCCAGCAGCTTAACACGGAGCAATCAGCCCCAGCATTTT | CASSLTRSNQPQHF
13 | - | TRBD1 | TRBJ1-1 | TRBV12-3/TRBV12-4 | TGTGCCAGCAGTACCGGGACAGGGGGCTTAGCTTTCTTT | CASSTGTGGLAFF
15 | - | - | TRBJ1-2 | TRBV15 | TGTGCCACCAGCAGACAGGGAAGGGACTTCTATGGCTACACCTTC | CATSRQGRDFYGYTF
13 | - | TRBD1 | TRBJ1-4 | TRBV30 | TGTGCCTGGGCCGGACAGGGCGCTGAAAAACTGTTTTTT | CAWAGQGAEKLFF
15 | - | - | TRBJ1-1 | TRBV27 | TGTGCCAGCAGTTTAAGTGATCGACTGAACACTGAAGCTTTCTTT | CASSLSDRLNTEAFF
12 | once | - | TRBJ2-4 | TRBV5-6 | TGTGCCAGCTTGGGCGTCGGGAACATTCAGTACTTC | CASLGVGNIQYF
14 | - | TRBD1 | TRBJ1-4 | TRBV18 | TGTGCCAGCTCACCTAGACAGGGGGATGAAAAACTGTTTTTT | CASSPRQGDEKLFF
14 | few | - | TRBJ1-5 | TRBV28 | TGTGCCAGCGCCCCACAGATGGGCAATCAGCCCCAGCATTTT | CASAPQMGNQPQHF
18 | - | - | TRBJ2-2 | TRBV5-5 | TGTGCCAGCAGCTTGGCTGGGGCAGATTCGTGGGACACCGGGGAGCTGTTTTTT | CASSLAGADSWDTGELFF
10 | - | - | TRBJ1-1 | TRBV20-1 | TGCAGTGCTAGTCACACTGAAGCTTTCTTT | CSASHTEAFF
15 | - | TRBD2 | TRBJ2-7 | TRBV5-1 | TGCGCCAGCAGCTTAACTAGCGGGGAATCCTACGAGCAGTACTTC | CASSLTSGESYEQYF
17 | - | TRBD2 | TRBJ2-7 | TRBV20-1 | TGCAGTGCTAGTCGACTAGCGGGCGCTGCCCTCTCCTACGAGCAGTACTTC | CSASRLAGAALSYEQYF
15 | - | TRBD2 | TRBJ2-7 | TRBV7-2 | TGTGCCAGCAGCTTAGGACTAGCGGGGGGCTACGAGCAGTACTTC | CASSLGLAGGYEQYF
12 | - | - | TRBJ2-3 | TRBV30 | TGTGCCTGGAGTGTAATCGTAGATACGCAGTATTTT | CAWSVIVDTQYF
13 | - | - | TRBJ1-4 | TRBV27 | TGTGCCAGCCGGATGAGGTCTAATGAAAAACTGTTTTTT | CASRMRSNEKLFF
11 | - | - | TRBJ1-1 | TRBV30 | TGTGCCTGGAGTGAGGGGGCTGAAGCTTTCTTT | CAWSEGAEAFF
17 | - | TRBD1 | TRBJ2-3 | TRBV3-1/TRBV3-2 | TGTGCCAGCAGCCAAGAATCTGGGACAGTGAGCACAGATACGCAGTATTTT | CASSQESGTVSTDTQYF
14 | few | TRBD1 | TRBJ2-5 | TRBV19 | TGTGCCAGTAGTATATCGGGACAGAGTGAGACCCAGTACTTC | CASSISGQSETQYF
16 | - | - | TRBJ1-6 | TRBV11-2 | TGTGCCAGCAGCACCCAAGGCTGGCAGACTAATTCACCCCTCCACTTT | CASSTQGWQTNSPLHF
14 | - | - | TRBJ1-2 | TRBV2 | TGTGCCAGCAGTGAAGCCGGTCAGGCCTATGGCTACACCTTC | CASSEAGQAYGYTF
15 | once | - | TRBJ1-3 | TRBV10-2 | TGCGCCAGCAGTGAGACTACAGGGACGGGAAACACCATATATTTT | CASSETTGTGNTIYF
13 | - | - | TRBJ2-2 | TRBV24-1 | TGTGCCACCAGTTGGACTGACACCGGGGAGCTGTTTTTT | CATSWTDTGELFF
11 | - | - | TRBJ2-7 | TRBV5-1 | TGCGCCAGCAGAGGAGGGAAGGAGCAGTACTTC | CASRGGKEQYF
16 | - | TRBD1 | TRBJ2-2 | TRBV19 | TGTGCCAGTAGTATAGGGACAGGGGGCAGATCCGGGGAGCTGTTTTTT | CASSIGTGGRSGELFF
11 | - | - | TRBJ1-5 | TRBV7-9 | TGTGCCAGCAGCCACGGAGGGCCCCAGCATTTT | CASSHGGPQHF
14 | - | - | TRBJ2-3 | TRBV6-1 | TGTGCCAGCAGTGAGGGGGGGCCGACAGATACGCAGTATTTT | CASSEGGPTDTQYF
15 | - | - | TRBJ2-7 | TRBV9 | TGTGCCAGCAGCGTAGCTCCTGGGGACTCCTACGAGCAGTACTTC | CASSVAPGDSYEQYF
15 | once | TRBD1 | TRBJ1-1 | TRBV7-6 | TGTGCCAGCAGCTCCTCCCACAGGGGTATGGCTGAAGCTTTCTTT | CASSSSHRGMAEAFF
14 | once | TRBD1 | TRBJ1-1 | TRBV6-5 | TGTGCCAGCAGTCCAGGGGGGGGCTGGACTGAAGCTTTCTTT | CASSPGGGWTEAFF
15 | - | TRBD1 | TRBJ1-1 | TRBV19 | TGTGCCGTAACAAGGACAGGGGGTATGAACACTGAAGCTTTCTTT | CAVTRTGGMNTEAFF
17 | - | TRBD1 | TRBJ2-7 | TRBV10-1 | TGCGCCAGCAGTGGGGAACAGGGGCCGGGGATTTCCTACGAGCAGTACTTC | CASSGEQGPGISYEQYF
13 | - | - | TRBJ1-5 | TRBV9 | TGTGCCAGCAGCGCCGGGAGCAATCAGCCCCAGCATTTT | CASSAGSNQPQHF
19 | - | TRBD1 | TRBJ1-3 | TRBV5-1 | TGCGCCAGCAGCTTGGAACGACAGGGGGCGGTGAGCTCTGGAAACACCATATATTTT | CASSLERQGAVSSGNTIYF
15 | - | TRBD2 | TRBJ2-7 | TRBV2 | TGTGCCAGCAGGAGACTAGCGGGGGACTCCTACGAGCAGTACTTC | CASRRLAGDSYEQYF
15 | once | TRBD1 | TRBJ1-6 | TRBV5-4 | TGTGCCAGCAGCGGGGACAGGGGGCAGTTTTCACCCCTCCACTTT | CASSGDRGQFSPLHF
17 | - | TRBD1 | TRBJ2-6 | TRBV10-3 | TGTGCCATCAGCCGGGACAGGGTCAGTCGGGGGGCCAACGTCCTGACTTTC | CAISRDRVSRGANVLTF
12 | - | - | TRBJ2-7 | TRBV28 | TGTGCCAGCAGACGCGACAGCTACGAGCAGTACTTC | CASRRDSYEQYF
13 | - | - | TRBJ1-2 | TRBV12-3/TRBV12-4 | TGTGCCATAATAGGCCGGGGGACATGGGGCTACACCTTC | CAIIGRGTWGYTF
17 | - | TRBD1 | TRBJ1-3 | TRBV5-1 | TGCGCCAGCAGCTTGGCGAACCCACAGGGGTTCGGAAACACCATATATTTT | CASSLANPQGFGNTIYF
15 | - | - | TRBJ1-3 | TRBV3-1/TRBV3-2 | TGTGCCAGCAGCCAAGGGACCGTCTCTGGAAACACCATATATTTT | CASSQGTVSGNTIYF
13 | - | - | TRBJ1-1 | TRBV7-9 | TGTGCCACCGCCGGGACACCGGACACTGAAGCTTTCTTT | CATAGTPDTEAFF